The table lists the clone carrying this TCR beta chain with a few counts. The sample originates from a study of blood T cell repertoires in COVID-19. TCRdb's copy holds only in-frame clones and misses some; the assay was immunoSEQ multiplex PCR. The sample contains tens of thousands of clones, around 80% of which appear only once. V gave up 1 base and J gave up 6 bases; unmatched junction bases: 2. CDR1 KGHDR and CDR2 SFDVKD come from the germline V gene. CDR3 length: 13 residues. The gene calls are TRBV24-1 and TRBJ2-7; 7 positions agree with TRBD1. The TCR was taken from a woman of 80 years or more with active or convalescent COVID-19. The sequenced material came from peripheral blood. The CDR3 coding sequence is TGTGCCACCAGTGATTTCGCAGGGGGCGAGCAGTACTTC. Translation gives CATSDFAGGEQYF.